This T cell receptor beta chain stems from a study of Tregs in tolerant kidney transplant recipients (dated by TCRdb to the late 2010s). Context from the whole study: The study applied TCRbeta sequencing to find donor-specific regulatory T cells before combined kidney and bone marrow transplantation and then followed those same cells after transplant. In a few healthy controls, several methods of expanding Tregs specific for an allogeneic donor were compared by TCRbeta repertoire sequencing. Results the study describes overall, beyond this receptor: The most biologically relevant and donor-specific TCRbeta repertoire appeared to be identified by expanding Tregs with activated donor B cells. The study was limited by small patient numbers, and the findings need validation in larger populations and under other immunosuppression protocols. Biological reproducibility was not directly addressed, though technical replication error appeared minimal.

For TCRbeta CDR3 sequencing, genomic DNA was extracted from sorted cells using the QIAGEN DNeasy Blood and Tissue Kit. High-throughput TCRbeta CDR3 sequencing was carried out commercially through immunoSEQ, with PCR amplification with bias correction and internal controls included. The authors processed their data as follows. Unique productive TCRbeta sequences were defined by CDR3 nucleotide sequence where primers matched, otherwise by CDR3 amino acid sequence with Vbeta and Jbeta genes. As a correction for sorting error, sequences shared between sorted populations at a frequency ratio of 2:1 or less were discarded, and the remaining shared sequences were assigned to the higher population. Sequences were defined as donor-reactive when expanded at least 5-fold in CFSE-low cells versus unstimulated cells and present at a frequency of at least 0.01% in CFSE-low cells. Jensen-Shannon divergence, calculated on the top 100 TCRbeta sequences ranked by frequency, was used to quantify repertoire divergence. For samples with multiple sequencing runs, sorting error was corrected separately for each run before the runs were pooled. TCRdb retrieved this table from immuneACCESS and kept in-frame rearrangements only. Not all clones are present; in checked studies, unresolved V genes account for under half, and no reason is known for the remainder. D and trimming come from the DNA, and the V and J calls and clone size come from that table. The sample table shows around 120,000 clones, and roughly 92% are seen once. Of the sample, approximately 0.6% is held by the ten largest clones.

A note on this clone: This clone's antigen is unknown. No base quality information exists; no much larger clone differs at one position.

V was cut back by 3 bases and J by 5 bases, leaving a gap of 7 bases between them. Measured from the cysteine to the phenylalanine, the CDR3 is 12 residues long. CDR3 DNA is the only sequence kept; it has 36 bases, read in frame from the first base. The CDR1 and CDR2 encoded by the germline V gene are SNHLY and FYNNEI. Unstimulated Tregs (CD4+CD25+CD127-), CD4+ non-Tregs (CD4+CD25-), CD4 and CD8 cells were FACS-sorted from thawed PBMCs. Blood from healthy controls was obtained either as purchased buffy coats or from healthy volunteers. Healthy control blood was separated into PBMCs by Ficoll density gradient and cryopreserved, and patient PBMCs were collected both before and after transplant.

This receptor was obtained from a human donor in good health. The chain is encoded by TRBV2 joined to TRBJ2-5; a tentative D match to TRBD1 spans 6 bases. The sequenced material came from CD4+ T cells from blood. The encoded CDR3 is CASSDDRETQYF. The DNA reads as follows: TGTGCCAGCAGTGACGACAGGGAGACCCAGTACTTC.